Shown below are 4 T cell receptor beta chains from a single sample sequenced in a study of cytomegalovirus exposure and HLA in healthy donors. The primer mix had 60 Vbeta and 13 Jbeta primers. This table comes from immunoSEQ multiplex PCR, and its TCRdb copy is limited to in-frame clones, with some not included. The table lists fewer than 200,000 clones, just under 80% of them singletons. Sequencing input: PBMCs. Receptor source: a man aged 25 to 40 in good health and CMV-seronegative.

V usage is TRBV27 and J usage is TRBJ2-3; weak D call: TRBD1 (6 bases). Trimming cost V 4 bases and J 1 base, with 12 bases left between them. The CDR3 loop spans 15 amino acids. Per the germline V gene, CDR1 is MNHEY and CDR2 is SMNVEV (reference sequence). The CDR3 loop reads CASSSGVGGTDTQYF. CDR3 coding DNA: TGTGCCAGCAGTTCAGGGGTTGGCGGCACAGATACGCAGTATTTT.

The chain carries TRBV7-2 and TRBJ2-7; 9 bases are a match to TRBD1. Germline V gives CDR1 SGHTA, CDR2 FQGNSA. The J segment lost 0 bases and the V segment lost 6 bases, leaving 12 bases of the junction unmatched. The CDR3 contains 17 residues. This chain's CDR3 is CASRKPGQGFDSYEQYF. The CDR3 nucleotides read TGTGCCAGCAGAAAACCAGGACAGGGGTTTGACTCCTACGAGCAGTACTTC.

The CDR3 nucleotides are TGCGCCAGCAGCCAAGGCCGGGGGCAGGGGGGAGCTTTCTTT. Protein product: CASSQGRGQGGAFF. The chain couples TRBV4-3 to TRBJ1-1; TRBD1 agrees at 7 bases. Germline loops: CDR1 LGHNA, CDR2 YSLEER. The trim removed 1 base at V and 10 bases at J, leaving 9 bases unmatched. The CDR3 is 14 residues long.

The CDR3 here is CASSLWTENNYGYTF. CDR3 DNA: TGCGCCAGCAGCCTATGGACAGAGAATAACTATGGCTACACCTTC. This chain uses TRBV4-3 with TRBJ1-2, with D perhaps matching TRBD1 (6 bases). V gave up 4 bases and J gave up 1 base, with 13 bases separating them. Germline V gene data show CDR1 as LGHNA and CDR2 as YSLEER. There are 15 residues in the CDR3.